The 3 T cell receptor beta chains below were found in one sample sequenced in a study of blood T cell repertoires in COVID-19. Repertoires were generated with immunoSEQ multiplex PCR, while TCRdb's copy carries only in-frame clones and drops some. Counted here are some 160,000 clones, roughly 90% occurring once; the ten biggest clones make up 2.5% to 3%. Input material: peripheral blood. These TCRs come from a man aged 60 to 75 with acute or convalescent COVID-19.

This clone came up once. This chain joins TRBV3-1 (or the pseudogene TRBV3-2) and TRBJ2-1, with 10 bases lining up with TRBD2. Looked up from germline, CDR1 is LGHDT and CDR2 is YNNKEL (reference sequence). CDR3 size: 16 residues. J lost 7 bases, V lost 4 bases, and 10 bases had no gene match. The CDR3 here is CASSPTAGGRKNEQFF. The DNA of the CDR3 is TGTGCCAGCAGCCCGACAGCGGGGGGGAGGAAAAATGAGCAGTTCTTC.

The chain is built from TRBV27 and TRBJ2-6; 13 nucleotides line up with TRBD2. V trimming: 6 bases; J trimming: 4 bases; junction bases outside the gene matches: 15. The CDR3 is 20 amino acids. Germline V gives CDR1 MNHEY, CDR2 SMNVEV (reference sequence). CDR3 residues: CASRRTRTSGGTGGANVLTF. CDR3 nucleotide sequence: TGTGCCAGCAGACGGACACGGACTAGCGGGGGCACCGGAGGGGCCAACGTCCTGACTTTC.

The chain combines TRBV18 with TRBJ1-2; maybe TRBD1 (5 bases). This CDR3 spans 18 amino acids. V lost 4 bases, J lost 2 bases, and 23 bases lay in between. Per germline, CDR1 KGHSH and CDR2 LQKENI. CDR3 DNA: TGTGCCAGCTCACTCCTTCGGGGAGGGGACCGATCGAACTATGGCTACACCTTC. Translation: CASSLLRGGDRSNYGYTF.